The rows below give T cell receptor beta chains drawn from one sample of a study of metastatic and nonmetastatic thyroid tumors. With MiXCR, TCRdb called clones anew from the PCR reads. The table has 30,000 to 35,000 clones, approximately 34% seen once. What was sequenced was tumor tissue. All receptors derive from a female donor with papillary thyroid cancer or a benign thyroid nodule (not recorded which). Some clones in this sample may be carry-over from other donors' samples. Each CDR3 is given with its conserved first and last residue. The D gene is left open where the match is weak. Clone size is stated in some rows and not others, as once, few, many or a class when expanded.

cdr3_nt: TGTGCCAGCAGCCTAGCGGGTTCCGGGGCCAACGTCCTGACTTTC
cdr3_aa: CASSLAGSGANVLTF
j_call: TRBJ2-6
d_call: TRBD2
clone_size: .
v_call: TRBV28

cdr3_nt: TGCAGCGTTGGGGGGACTATGGGCTATGAGCAGTTCTTC
cdr3_aa: CSVGGTMGYEQFF
j_call: TRBJ2-1
d_call: TRBD2
clone_size: few
v_call: TRBV29-1

cdr3_nt: TGTGCCAGCAGTTCCCCGACAGGGTATCGAGAAAAACTGTTTTTT
cdr3_aa: CASSSPTGYREKLFF
j_call: TRBJ1-4
d_call: TRBD1
clone_size: .
v_call: TRBV28

cdr3_nt: TGTGCCAGCAGCTTACAGGGATCACACGAGCAGTACTTC
cdr3_aa: CASSLQGSHEQYF
j_call: TRBJ2-7
d_call: .
clone_size: few
v_call: TRBV25-1

cdr3_nt: TGCGCCAGCAGCTTGGACAGGTCCCTATGGGGCTACACCTTC
cdr3_aa: CASSLDRSLWGYTF
j_call: TRBJ1-2
d_call: .
clone_size: .
v_call: TRBV5-1

cdr3_nt: TGTGCCAGCAGTAAAGACAGGGGGCGCGGAACCGGGGAGCTGTTTTTT
cdr3_aa: CASSKDRGRGTGELFF
j_call: TRBJ2-2
d_call: TRBD1
clone_size: .
v_call: TRBV6-1

cdr3_nt: TGTGCCAGCACCAGAAATGTAGGGGGTGAGCAGTTCTTC
cdr3_aa: CASTRNVGGEQFF
j_call: TRBJ2-1
d_call: .
clone_size: .
v_call: TRBV28

cdr3_nt: TGTGCCAGCAGTTCCGGACAGGTATACAATGAGCAGTTCTTC
cdr3_aa: CASSSGQVYNEQFF
j_call: TRBJ2-1
d_call: TRBD1
clone_size: few
v_call: TRBV27

cdr3_nt: TGTGCCACCAGCACACCGGGACAGGGCAGACTAGCGGGGGTGACGGATACGCAGTATTTT
cdr3_aa: CATSTPGQGRLAGVTDTQYF
j_call: TRBJ2-3
d_call: TRBD2
clone_size: medium-sized
v_call: TRBV15

cdr3_nt: TGTGCCAGCAGCTTGAGCCCGAATCAGCCCCAGCATTTT
cdr3_aa: CASSLSPNQPQHF
j_call: TRBJ1-5
d_call: .
clone_size: .
v_call: TRBV5-6

cdr3_nt: TGCAGCGTTGAAGATGGGGGGGCAGATACGCAGTATTTT
cdr3_aa: CSVEDGGADTQYF
j_call: TRBJ2-3
d_call: TRBD2
clone_size: few
v_call: TRBV29-1

cdr3_nt: TGCGCCAGCAGCCCGGACAGGATCGTGGGGGAGCTGTTTTTT
cdr3_aa: CASSPDRIVGELFF
j_call: TRBJ2-2
d_call: TRBD1
clone_size: .
v_call: TRBV5-1

cdr3_nt: TGTGCCAGCAGTCCGCCTTTGACAGGGGAAGGGGATGGCTACACCTTC
cdr3_aa: CASSPPLTGEGDGYTF
j_call: TRBJ1-2
d_call: TRBD1
clone_size: .
v_call: TRBV28

cdr3_nt: TGTGCCAGCAGTGACTCCGGGGAGCTGTTTTTT
cdr3_aa: CASSDSGELFF
j_call: TRBJ2-2
d_call: .
clone_size: .
v_call: TRBV6-1

cdr3_nt: TGTGCCAGCAGCCAGGACAGGGTTTCAGGGAATTCACCCCTCCACTTT
cdr3_aa: CASSQDRVSGNSPLHF
j_call: TRBJ1-6
d_call: TRBD1
clone_size: .
v_call: TRBV11-3

cdr3_nt: TGTGCCACCAGTGATTTTGAGGCAGGCTCCTACAATGAGCAGTTCTTC
cdr3_aa: CATSDFEAGSYNEQFF
j_call: TRBJ2-1
d_call: .
clone_size: many
v_call: TRBV24-1

cdr3_nt: TGCAGTGCTAGTCCTACTAGCGGGGGTGTCCCGGAGACCCAGTACTTC
cdr3_aa: CSASPTSGGVPETQYF
j_call: TRBJ2-5
d_call: TRBD2
clone_size: .
v_call: TRBV20-1

cdr3_nt: TGCAGTGCTAGGAGGCCGGGCGGCTCCTACAATGAGCAGTTCTTC
cdr3_aa: CSARRPGGSYNEQFF
j_call: TRBJ2-1
d_call: .
clone_size: .
v_call: TRBV20-1

cdr3_nt: TGCAGCGCCCCTCAGGGGGGGAATTCACCCCTCCACTTT
cdr3_aa: CSAPQGGNSPLHF
j_call: TRBJ1-6
d_call: TRBD1
clone_size: .
v_call: TRBV20-1

cdr3_nt: TGTGCCAGCAGTTACTCGTTCAGCCCTGACTATGGCTACACCTTC
cdr3_aa: CASSYSFSPDYGYTF
j_call: TRBJ1-2
d_call: .
clone_size: few
v_call: TRBV6-5

cdr3_nt: TGCAGTGCTAGAGATTGGAGGAGGAATGAGCAGTTCTTC
cdr3_aa: CSARDWRRNEQFF
j_call: TRBJ2-1
d_call: .
clone_size: .
v_call: TRBV20-1

cdr3_nt: TGTGCCAGCAGCTTGGGTGGGCCGGCCTCTTTACGGGAGCAGTACTTC
cdr3_aa: CASSLGGPASLREQYF
j_call: TRBJ2-7
d_call: .
clone_size: many
v_call: TRBV5-4

cdr3_nt: TGTGCCAGCAGTTTAAAACCGGGACAGGGCCTCTACAATGAGCAGTTCTTC
cdr3_aa: CASSLKPGQGLYNEQFF
j_call: TRBJ2-1
d_call: TRBD1
clone_size: .
v_call: TRBV6-1

cdr3_nt: TGTGCCAGCAGTTCTAGCGGGAGCTACGAGCAGTACTTC
cdr3_aa: CASSSSGSYEQYF
j_call: TRBJ2-7
d_call: TRBD2
clone_size: few
v_call: TRBV6-5

cdr3_nt: TGTGCCAGCAGTCCCGGGGGATCACCCCTCCACTTT
cdr3_aa: CASSPGGSPLHF
j_call: TRBJ1-6
d_call: .
clone_size: few
v_call: TRBV7-2

cdr3_nt: TGTGCCAGCAGCGTAGGACTGGGGGCGGGAGTCGACGAGACCCAGTACTTC
cdr3_aa: CASSVGLGAGVDETQYF
j_call: TRBJ2-5
d_call: .
clone_size: .
v_call: TRBV9

cdr3_nt: TGTGCCAGCAGTATAGGGCAGGCCAGGCCCCTCCACTTT
cdr3_aa: CASSIGQARPLHF
j_call: TRBJ1-6
d_call: .
clone_size: many
v_call: TRBV12-3/TRBV12-4

cdr3_nt: TGTGCCAGCAGCCTCTCCTACGAGCAGTACTTC
cdr3_aa: CASSLSYEQYF
j_call: TRBJ2-7
d_call: .
clone_size: .
v_call: TRBV14

cdr3_nt: TGTGCCAGCAGTTATAACTATGGCTACACCTTC
cdr3_aa: CASSYNYGYTF
j_call: TRBJ1-2
d_call: .
clone_size: .
v_call: TRBV6-2/TRBV6-3

cdr3_nt: TGCGCCAGCAGCTCCTCTAGCGGGTCGAACACCGGGGAGCTGTTTTTT
cdr3_aa: CASSSSSGSNTGELFF
j_call: TRBJ2-2
d_call: TRBD2
clone_size: .
v_call: TRBV5-1

cdr3_nt: TGTGCCAGCCCTTCACCGTCAGAAGCTTTCTTT
cdr3_aa: CASPSPSEAFF
j_call: TRBJ1-1
d_call: .
clone_size: .
v_call: TRBV28

cdr3_nt: TGCAGTGCTAGATCGGGACAGGGGGCCGACGAGCAGTACTTC
cdr3_aa: CSARSGQGADEQYF
j_call: TRBJ2-7
d_call: TRBD1
clone_size: many
v_call: TRBV20-1

cdr3_nt: TGTGCCAGCGGCCTGGAGGCGTCCCTAAACACCGGGGAGCTGTTTTTT
cdr3_aa: CASGLEASLNTGELFF
j_call: TRBJ2-2
d_call: .
clone_size: .
v_call: TRBV28

cdr3_nt: TGCAGTGGAAGGGTCCACGGGGGCCCGAATACGCAGTATTTT
cdr3_aa: CSGRVHGGPNTQYF
j_call: TRBJ2-3
d_call: .
clone_size: .
v_call: TRBV20-1

cdr3_nt: TGCGCCAGCAGCCAGAGCGGGAGGGGCACCGGGGAGCTGTTTTTT
cdr3_aa: CASSQSGRGTGELFF
j_call: TRBJ2-2
d_call: TRBD2
clone_size: .
v_call: TRBV5-1

cdr3_nt: TGCAGTGCAACGGACAGGGGTCAATGGGACACTGAAGCTTTCTTT
cdr3_aa: CSATDRGQWDTEAFF
j_call: TRBJ1-1
d_call: TRBD1
clone_size: .
v_call: TRBV20-1

cdr3_nt: TGTGCCAGCAGGGCCTCTAGCGCCGTCAATGAGCAGTTCTTC
cdr3_aa: CASRASSAVNEQFF
j_call: TRBJ2-1
d_call: .
clone_size: few
v_call: TRBV12-3/TRBV12-4

cdr3_nt: TGTGCCAGCAGTTTGATGTATTCCAAGAGAGAGGCAAAGTACTTC
cdr3_aa: CASSLMYSKREAKYF
j_call: TRBJ2-5
d_call: .
clone_size: .
v_call: TRBV27

cdr3_nt: TGTGCCTGGAGTCCACCAGGGATGGAGACCCAGTACTTC
cdr3_aa: CAWSPPGMETQYF
j_call: TRBJ2-5
d_call: .
clone_size: .
v_call: TRBV30

cdr3_nt: TGTGCCATCAGCCCACTAGCGTTGGCGGACACCTGGGAGCTGTTTTTT
cdr3_aa: CAISPLALADTWELFF
j_call: TRBJ2-2
d_call: TRBD2
clone_size: .
v_call: TRBV10-3

cdr3_nt: TGTGCCAGCAGGGGACAGGGGAGCACCGGGGAGCTGTTTTTT
cdr3_aa: CASRGQGSTGELFF
j_call: TRBJ2-2
d_call: TRBD1
clone_size: few
v_call: TRBV12-3/TRBV12-4

cdr3_nt: TGTGCCAGCAGTTTAGGGGGGGTGAACACTGAAGCTTTCTTT
cdr3_aa: CASSLGGVNTEAFF
j_call: TRBJ1-1
d_call: .
clone_size: few
v_call: TRBV28

cdr3_nt: TGTGCCACCAGTGACGCAGGGCGCGGCTACACCTTC
cdr3_aa: CATSDAGRGYTF
j_call: TRBJ1-2
d_call: .
clone_size: few
v_call: TRBV24-1

cdr3_nt: TGCGCCAGCAGCCAACGGAGCGGTGAGCAGTTCTTC
cdr3_aa: CASSQRSGEQFF
j_call: TRBJ2-1
d_call: .
clone_size: .
v_call: TRBV4-1

cdr3_nt: TGTGCCAGCAGTTCTTGGACAGGGGAGGAATTACCCTACGAGCAGTACTTC
cdr3_aa: CASSSWTGEELPYEQYF
j_call: TRBJ2-7
d_call: TRBD1
clone_size: .
v_call: TRBV27

cdr3_nt: TGCGCCAGCAGCTCTGGGACAGCTAATTCACCCCTCCACTTT
cdr3_aa: CASSSGTANSPLHF
j_call: TRBJ1-6
d_call: TRBD1
clone_size: .
v_call: TRBV5-1

cdr3_nt: TGTGCCAGCAGTGGGTCTGGGGAGCGGGAGCTGTTTTTT
cdr3_aa: CASSGSGERELFF
j_call: TRBJ2-2
d_call: .
clone_size: .
v_call: TRBV12-3/TRBV12-4

cdr3_nt: TGTGCCAGCAGCCCGGGACTAGCGGGGAACAATGAGCAGTTCTTC
cdr3_aa: CASSPGLAGNNEQFF
j_call: TRBJ2-1
d_call: TRBD2
clone_size: few
v_call: TRBV11-2

cdr3_nt: TGTGCCAGCAGCTTAGCCACAGCATCCACTGAAGCTTTCTTT
cdr3_aa: CASSLATASTEAFF
j_call: TRBJ1-1
d_call: .
clone_size: .
v_call: TRBV7-2

cdr3_nt: TGCAGTGCTGGGAGACAGGGAGCTGGGGCCAACGTCCTGACTTTC
cdr3_aa: CSAGRQGAGANVLTF
j_call: TRBJ2-6
d_call: TRBD1
clone_size: few
v_call: TRBV20-1

cdr3_nt: TGCGCCAGCAGCCAAGACGCCCCCGCAGGGGGCATCTATGGCTACACCTTC
cdr3_aa: CASSQDAPAGGIYGYTF
j_call: TRBJ1-2
d_call: TRBD1
clone_size: few
v_call: TRBV4-3

cdr3_nt: TGTGCCAGCAGCGTAGGGACTACCGCCACCACAGATACGCAGTATTTT
cdr3_aa: CASSVGTTATTDTQYF
j_call: TRBJ2-3
d_call: TRBD2
clone_size: .
v_call: TRBV11-3

cdr3_nt: TGTGCCAGCAGCGCCCGAACAGGGGGCGCGGGTGGCTACACCTTC
cdr3_aa: CASSARTGGAGGYTF
j_call: TRBJ1-2
d_call: TRBD1
clone_size: medium-sized
v_call: TRBV7-8

cdr3_nt: TGTGCCAGCAGCCAAGGTTCGGGGTACGAGCAGTACTTC
cdr3_aa: CASSQGSGYEQYF
j_call: TRBJ2-7
d_call: .
clone_size: .
v_call: TRBV3-1

cdr3_nt: TGTGCCAGCAGCCAAGATCTAGCGGGAGGCCCAGATACGCAGTATTTT
cdr3_aa: CASSQDLAGGPDTQYF
j_call: TRBJ2-3
d_call: TRBD2
clone_size: .
v_call: TRBV3-1

cdr3_nt: TGTGCCAGCAGTGAACAGGGCGTGGGGACCGGGGAGCTGTTTTTT
cdr3_aa: CASSEQGVGTGELFF
j_call: TRBJ2-2
d_call: .
clone_size: few
v_call: TRBV2

cdr3_nt: TGTGCCAGTTTAGCCTGGGGGGAAAGCAATCAGCCCCAGCATTTT
cdr3_aa: CASLAWGESNQPQHF
j_call: TRBJ1-5
d_call: .
clone_size: few
v_call: TRBV19